The rows below give T cell receptor beta chains drawn from one sample of a study of cytomegalovirus exposure and HLA in healthy donors. Clones were read by immunoSEQ multiplex PCR, and TCRdb kept only the in-frame ones, dropping some. The data contain about 240,000 clones, roughly 80% of them singletons. Sequenced input: PBMCs. Source of these receptors: a woman aged 40 to 50 in good health and CMV-seropositive. The CDR3 runs from the conserved cysteine through the conserved F or W. Fields, in order: J gene, clone size, V gene, D gene, CDR3 DNA, CDR3 protein. D genes are given only for firm matches. A clone size is listed for some rows: how often the clone was seen (once, few, many), or a class if it is expanded.

>TRBJ2-2|-|TRBV6-7|TRBD2
TGTGCCAGCAGTTACGCATCTAGCGGGAGGTTCACCGGGGAGCTGTTTTTT
CASSYASSGRFTGELFF
>TRBJ1-4|-|TRBV7-9|-
TGTGCCAGCTCTCCGGGGAGGTACGAAAAACTGTTTTTT
CASSPGRYEKLFF
>TRBJ2-7|-|TRBV15|TRBD2
TGTGCCACCAGCAGACCTAGCGGGTCCTCCTACGAGCAGTACTTC
CATSRPSGSSYEQYF
>TRBJ2-1|once|TRBV9|TRBD2
TGTGCCAGCACCGGGGGGGGCTCCAACCTCTACAATGAGCAGTTCTTC
CASTGGGSNLYNEQFF
>TRBJ1-4|-|TRBV5-6|-
TGTGCCAGCAGCTTGAGCGGGACAAGAAATGAAAAACTGTTTTTT
CASSLSGTRNEKLFF
>TRBJ1-5|-|TRBV5-1|-
TGCGCCAGCAGCTTGCCGGGCAATCAGCCCCAGCATTTT
CASSLPGNQPQHF
>TRBJ1-2|-|TRBV29-1|-
TGCAGCGCTGGGGACTTCAAGGGGCTGGGCTATGGCTACACCTTC
CSAGDFKGLGYGYTF
>TRBJ2-1|-|TRBV7-3|TRBD1
TGTGCCAGCAGCTTAGGGGGGACAGGGGTCTACAATGAGCAGTTCTTC
CASSLGGTGVYNEQFF
>TRBJ2-7|-|TRBV10-1|TRBD2
TGCGCCAGCAGTGAGTCCGGGAGGGCCCGGGAGCAGTACTTC
CASSESGRAREQYF
>TRBJ1-1|-|TRBV10-3|-
TGTGCCATCAGTGAGCGAGGACTTAACACTGAAGCTTTCTTT
CAISERGLNTEAFF
>TRBJ1-1|-|TRBV2|-
TGTGCCAGTAACACCATGAACACTGAAGCTTTCTTT
CASNTMNTEAFF
>TRBJ1-1|-|TRBV7-2|-
TGTGCCAGCAGCTTTGGACAGATGAACACTGAAGCTTTCTTT
CASSFGQMNTEAFF
>TRBJ2-6|-|TRBV7-2|TRBD2
TGTGCCAGCAACAGCGGGGGCGCCAACGTCCTGACTTTC
CASNSGGANVLTF
>TRBJ1-5|-|TRBV6-5|-
TGTGCCAGCAGTTACGCCGGGAACAATCAGCCCCAGCATTTT
CASSYAGNNQPQHF
>TRBJ2-7|few|TRBV5-4|TRBD1
TGTGCCAGCAGTTCAATGGGGGGACAGGGAGCCTACGAGCAGTACTTC
CASSSMGGQGAYEQYF
>TRBJ2-3|-|TRBV2|TRBD1
TGTGCCAGCAGTGGGCGGACAGGGGAGACAGATACGCAGTATTTT
CASSGRTGETDTQYF
>TRBJ2-2|-|TRBV4-3|TRBD2
TGCGCCAGCAGCCAGCCAGGACTAGCGGGTCCTTCCACCGGGGAGCTGTTTTTT
CASSQPGLAGPSTGELFF
>TRBJ2-5|-|TRBV7-2|TRBD1
TGTGCCAGCAGCTTAGCGCAGGGGGACAGGGTTGGACAGACCCAGTACTTC
CASSLAQGDRVGQTQYF
>TRBJ1-1|-|TRBV9|TRBD1
TGTGCCAGCAGCGCTGGACAGGGTTCAGGGAACACTGAAGCTTTCTTT
CASSAGQGSGNTEAFF
>TRBJ2-1|few|TRBV5-1|TRBD2
TGCGCCAGCAGACGGGGAGCGGGGGGCCCCCTTTTAGATGAGCAGTTCTTC
CASRRGAGGPLLDEQFF
>TRBJ1-1|-|TRBV2|-
TGTGCCAGCAGTGAGCTATCCCCGGGAATTGCTGAAGCTTTCTTT
CASSELSPGIAEAFF
>TRBJ2-1|-|TRBV7-9|TRBD2
TGTGCCAGCACCCCGACTAGCGGAGACTACAATGAGCAGTTCTTC
CASTPTSGDYNEQFF
>TRBJ1-2|-|TRBV4-2|-
TGTGCCAGCAGCCAAGAGCTGGGGGGGCAGGGTGGTAAAACCTTC
CASSQELGGQGGKTF
>TRBJ2-5|-|TRBV5-6|TRBD2
TGTGCCAGCAGCTTGTGGCTAGCGGGGGGACCCCTCGGAGCCCAGTACTTC
CASSLWLAGGPLGAQYF
>TRBJ1-2|-|TRBV6-5|-
TGTGCCAGCAGTACCCAAGGAGGGCGGGGAGATGACTACACCTTC
CASSTQGGRGDDYTF
>TRBJ2-7|-|TRBV29-1|TRBD1
TGCAGCGTTGAGGGGACAGGCTACGAGCAGTACTTC
CSVEGTGYEQYF
>TRBJ1-6|-|TRBV11-1|-
TGTGCCAGCAGCCCCCGTGGAGGAGGATCACCCCTCCACTTT
CASSPRGGGSPLHF
>TRBJ2-6|-|TRBV25-1|-
TGTGCCAGCAGTGAATACGGGGTCTCTGGGGCCAACGTCCTGACTTTC
CASSEYGVSGANVLTF
>TRBJ2-1|-|TRBV10-3|-
TGTGCCATCAGTGAGAACAGAAACTCCTACAATGAGCAGTTCTTC
CAISENRNSYNEQFF